These T cell receptor beta chains were read from a single sample in a study of molecular identifiers for immune sequencing clone quantification. MiXCR, run by TCRdb on the PCR reads, gives a single entry per CDR3 protein. Here the sample spans a few hundred thousand distinct CDR3 sequences, 24% being singletons. The sequenced sample was naive CD8+ T cells from blood, with Jurkat cell RNA spiked in. These receptors originate from a human donor in good health. Some libraries in this study had Jurkat cell RNA spiked in. Both conserved end residues are trimmed from each CDR3.

TRBJ2-1,TRBV11-2,ASSLALGGLSSYNEQF
TRBJ1-5,TRBV19,ASSIGTGGKQPQH
TRBJ2-5,TRBV4-1,ASSQEAGRGGQETQY
TRBJ1-5,TRBV7-9,ASSPGQGIHQPQH
TRBJ1-1,TRBV4-1,ASSQEVQVWMNTEAF
TRBJ2-3,TRBV3-1,ASSQVRDTYADTQY
TRBJ2-7,TRBV30,AWSWGGNYEQY
TRBJ1-1,TRBV6-2/TRBV6-3,ASSYSERLEAF
TRBJ1-1,TRBV13,ASSLSVEAF
TRBJ1-1,TRBV2,ATKVDRGHITEAF
TRBJ2-7,TRBV4-3,ASSQETGIAYEQY
TRBJ2-7,TRBV6-5,ANSYSGTSSYEQY